This TCR beta chain was identified in a study of shared clonotypes between healthy human individuals. Only in-frame clones appear in the TCRdb table, and some are missing; sequencing was by immunoSEQ multiplex PCR. Among approximately 400,000 clones listed, 96% were seen once. Broader study findings: Since donors were few, the genetic and exposure-history diversity represented was limited.

The CDR3 extends over 14 amino acids. CDR1 and CDR2 (germline): MDHEN, SYDVKM. V lost 3 bases and J lost 3, with 12 bases in between. This clone was counted once. No antigen is known for it. This chain uses TRBV28 with TRBJ2-7; D remains ambiguous. The sequenced sample consisted of memory CD8+ T cells sorted from blood. As for subset: CD45RO+ cells pooled with CCR7-negative TemRA cells. This clonotype was obtained from a man younger than 40 in good health. CDR3 residues: CASSLRDIGYEQYF. The CDR3 DNA reads as TGTGCCAGCAGTTTGCGAGACATAGGCTACGAGCAGTACTTC.